A single sample gave rise to the 26 T cell receptor beta chains below, sequenced in a study of cytomegalovirus exposure and HLA in healthy donors. The PCR employed 60 Vbeta primers together with 13 Jbeta primers. TCRdb's table, derived via immunoSEQ multiplex PCR, lists solely in-frame clones and lacks some. Of around 250,000 clones listed, around 80% are singletons. The sequencing sample was made of PBMCs. All receptors come from an older woman in good health and CMV-seropositive.

To note about this clone: The junction shows a germline mismatch at one end, possibly a read error. The CDR3, as DNA: TGTTCCAGCAGCTTGAGTTCGGGGAAGGTGGGTGGCTACACCTTC. Translating gives CSSSLSSGKVGGYTF. V gene TRBV7-9 combines with J gene TRBJ1-2; no clear D gene. The CDR3 consists of 15 residues. The V gene's germline CDR1 is SEHNR and CDR2 FQNEAQ (reference sequence).

The chain employs TRBV5-4 and TRBJ2-3; 11 bases are a match to TRBD2. There are 17 residues in the CDR3. Germline values: CDR1 SGHNT, CDR2 YYREEE (reference sequence). V trimming: 3 bases; J trimming: 0 bases; junction bases outside the gene matches: 6. The chain's CDR3 is CASSSPSSGRSTDTQYF. CDR3 DNA: TGTGCCAGCAGCTCCCCGTCTAGCGGGAGGAGCACAGATACGCAGTATTTT.

CDR3 nucleotides: TGCGCCAGCAGCCAAGATGTGGGCATCAACTCTGGGGCCAACGTCCTGACTTTC. The encoded protein is CASSQDVGINSGANVLTF. The V gene is TRBV4-1, the J gene TRBJ2-6; D is unclear. Germline CDR1 reads MGHRA; CDR2 reads YSYEKL. The CDR3 is 18 residues long. Trimming stripped 0 bases from V and 0 bases from J, with 12 bases between.

This clone is a singleton in its sample. The chain couples TRBV5-1 to TRBJ1-1; 8 bases align to TRBD1. CDR1 SGHRS and CDR2 YFSETQ come from the germline V gene. Unmatched junction bases numbered 3, after V lost 0 bases and J lost 2 bases. The CDR3 is 15 amino acids. The CDR3 DNA reads TGCGCCAGCAGCTTGGACGGGACAGGCAACACTGAAGCTTTCTTT. Translated: CASSLDGTGNTEAFF. The whole variable domain, remainder taken from reference TRBV5-1 and TRBJ1-1, is KAGVTQTPRYLIKTRGQQVTLSCSPISGHRSVSWYQQTPGQGLQFLFEYFSETQRNKGNFPGRFSGRQFSNSRSEMNVSTLELGDSALYLCASSLDGTGNTEAFFGQGTRLTVV.

CDR3 nucleotides: TGTGCAAGTCGCTTTCAGGGGCGTCGGGATACGCAGTATTTT. Its translation is CASRFQGRRDTQYF. The rearrangement links TRBV12-2 to TRBJ2-3; the table's D call of TRBD1 was not tested on the DNA. TRBV12-2 is a known pseudogene. CDR3 size: 14 residues.

This clone was found once. The chain carries TRBV6-1 and TRBJ2-1; TRBD2 matches 12 bases. V lost 6 bases, J lost 5 bases, and 5 bases stayed unmatched. Germline V gene sequence: CDR1 MNHNS, CDR2 SASEGT. The CDR3 is 15 amino acids. This CDR3 reads CASRYGLAGNNEQFF. DNA for the CDR3: TGTGCCAGCAGGTATGGACTAGCGGGAAACAATGAGCAGTTCTTC.

This clone came up once. J is TRBJ1-2 and V is TRBV18, with D perhaps TRBD1 (5 bases). The V and J ends lost 3 bases and 5 bases respectively, with 19 bases between them. The CDR3 loop spans 16 amino acids. Germline lookup yields CDR1 KGHSH and CDR2 LQKENI. CDR3 sequence reads: CASSPAGNTPGYGYTF. The CDR3 nucleotides are TGTGCCAGCTCACCGGCAGGGAACACCCCAGGGTATGGCTACACCTTC.

This chain joins TRBV5-1 and TRBJ2-5; TRBD2 matches at 8 bases. The CDR3 spans 16 residues. The V segment lost 0 bases and the J segment 5 bases; nucleotides outside the gene matches: 9. Germline-derived CDR1 and CDR2 are SGHRS and YFSETQ. The CDR3 region is CASSLAIAGRGETQYF. CDR3 in DNA: TGCGCCAGCAGCTTGGCCATAGCGGGACGGGGGGAGACCCAGTACTTC.

V and J are TRBV7-9 and TRBJ2-3; TRBD2 agrees at 9 bases. The CDR3 has 15 residues. Germline trimming cut 0 bases from V and 6 bases from J; bases unmatched to any gene: 4. Germline V gene data show CDR1 as SEHNR and CDR2 as FQNEAQ (reference sequence). The CDR3 bases are TGTGCCAGCAGCTTAGCAGGCGGGAGGGGCGATACGCAGTATTTT. It translates to CASSLAGGRGDTQYF.

This clone came up once. This chain links TRBV5-1 with TRBJ2-5; 11 nucleotides align to TRBD2. The CDR3 extends over 15 amino acids. Trimming removed 4 bases from V and 5 bases from J; junction bases left unmatched: 7. Germline-derived CDR1 and CDR2 are SGHRS and YFSETQ. The CDR3 DNA follows: TGCGCCAGCAGCCTCCGACTAGCGGGAAGGGAGACCCAGTACTTC. It codes for CASSLRLAGRETQYF. Full variable domain (rest looked up from reference TRBV5-1 and TRBJ2-5): KAGVTQTPRYLIKTRGQQVTLSCSPISGHRSVSWYQQTPGQGLQFLFEYFSETQRNKGNFPGRFSGRQFSNSRSEMNVSTLELGDSALYLCASSLRLAGRETQYFGPGTRLLVL.

The J gene is TRBJ1-1, the V gene TRBV18; 7 nucleotides match TRBD1. This CDR3 is 14 amino acids long. Germline V CDR1 and CDR2: KGHSH, LQKENI. The V gene end was trimmed by 5 bases and the J gene end by 4 bases; junction bases not matched to a gene: 7. CDR3 protein: CASSLQGLGTEAFF. CDR3 DNA: TGTGCCAGCTCATTACAGGGGCTGGGCACTGAAGCTTTCTTT.

The chain combines TRBV15 with TRBJ2-7; possible D gene TRBD2, 6 bases. In germline, CDR1 is LNHNV, CDR2 YYDKDF (reference sequence). The CDR3 has 14 residues. Trimming left V 3 bases short and J 5 bases short, with 14 bases between. The CDR3 sequence is CATSRLTSTHEQYF. DNA for the CDR3: TGTGCCACCAGCAGGCTGACTAGTACCCACGAGCAGTACTTC.

This clone occurred once. J is TRBJ2-3 and V is TRBV7-5; the table gives TRBD2 as D, unverified against the DNA. TRBV7-5 is recorded as a pseudogene. There are 19 residues in the CDR3. As DNA, the CDR3 is TGTGTCAGAAGCTTACTCCAGAAGGGGACTAGCGGGAGCACAGATACGCAGTATTTT. As protein: CVRSLLQKGTSGSTDTQYF.

The chain links TRBV15 to TRBJ2-7; D not resolved. Germline values: CDR1 LNHNV, CDR2 YYDKDF (reference sequence). V lost 4 bases, J lost 4 bases, and 8 bases lay in between. The CDR3 spans 12 residues. The CDR3 sequence: CATSKDTYEQYF. As DNA, the CDR3 is TGTGCCACCAGCAAAGACACTTACGAGCAGTACTTC.

The chain joins TRBV27 to TRBJ2-7; no clear D gene. The V end lost 3 bases, the J end lost 2 bases, and 8 bases lay between the germline ends. The V gene's germline CDR1 is MNHEY and CDR2 SMNVEV (reference sequence). The CDR3 is 13 amino acids. The CDR3 loop reads CASSFLGTYEQYF. The CDR3 DNA is TGTGCCAGCAGTTTCCTAGGTACCTACGAGCAGTACTTC.

Only a few counts were recorded for this clone. The gene calls are TRBV7-3 and TRBJ1-1; D is undetermined. The CDR3 length is 15 residues. Per the germline V gene, CDR1 is SGHTA and CDR2 is FQGTGA. Trimming stripped 6 bases from V and 3 bases from J, with 17 bases between. CDR3 bases: TGTGCCAGCAGGCCGGGAGCAGGTCTTTACACTGAAGCTTTCTTT. Its protein is CASRPGAGLYTEAFF.

The chain has TRBV25-1 and TRBJ2-1, with D perhaps matching TRBD2 (5 bases). CDR1 and CDR2 from the germline V gene are MGHDK and SYGVNS. Between the trimmed V and J ends, which lost 1 base and 10 bases, there was a span of 14 bases. The CDR3 runs 14 residues. The DNA for the CDR3 is TGTGCCAGCAGTGAATTTTCCGGGGAAGGCGAGCAGTTCTTC. Amino acids: CASSEFSGEGEQFF.

The chain combines TRBV29-1 with TRBJ2-3; 10 nucleotides align to TRBD2. The CDR3 has 13 residues. Germline V gives CDR1 SQVTM, CDR2 ANQGSEA. The J segment lost 5 bases and the V segment lost 2 bases, leaving 1 base of the junction unmatched. DNA for the CDR3: TGCAGCGTTGAAAAGCGGGAGGGAGATACGCAGTATTTT. Translated, it gives CSVEKREGDTQYF.

The gene calls are TRBV5-4 and TRBJ2-5; tentative D call: TRBD2 (6 bases). V was clipped by 4 bases and J by 5 bases, with 12 bases between them. The CDR3 spans 13 residues. Germline CDR1 reads SGHNT; CDR2 reads YYREEE (reference sequence). CDR3 in DNA: TGTGCCAGCAGCGAGGAGGGGAGGGAGACCCAGTACTTC. Protein sequence: CASSEEGRETQYF.

The chain is built from TRBV19 and TRBJ2-7; TRBD1 might be the D (5 bases). The CDR3 extends over 13 amino acids. Trimming took 3 bases from V and 3 from J, leaving 9 bases between them. Germline V lookup: CDR1 LNHDA, CDR2 SQIVND (reference sequence). This CDR3 reads CASSIRDSYEQYF. DNA of the CDR3: TGTGCCAGTAGTATCCGAGACAGCTACGAGCAGTACTTC.

This chain uses TRBV5-1 with TRBJ2-6; TRBD1 aligns across 9 bases. Per germline, CDR1 SGHRS and CDR2 YFSETQ. The CDR3 extends over 17 amino acids. The V and J ends lost 4 bases and 0 bases, in that order; junction bases with no gene match: 5. CDR3 DNA: TGCGCCAGCAGCCCGGGACAGGGAAACTCTGGGGCCAACGTCCTGACTTTC. It specifies CASSPGQGNSGANVLTF.

With regard to this clone: The same CDR3 is also encoded by other DNA sequences in this sample. V usage is TRBV5-4 and J usage is TRBJ1-2, with 7 bases lining up with TRBD1. The length of the CDR3 is 14 residues. Trimming at V came to 3 bases and at J to 4 bases, leaving 6 bases not matched to a gene. Germline CDR1 is SGHNT and CDR2 is YYREEE (reference sequence). CDR3 in DNA: TGTGCCAGCAGCTCTCGGACAGGCGTCTATGGCTACACCTTC. Protein product: CASSSRTGVYGYTF. Together with reference TRBV5-4 and TRBJ1-2, the CDR3 gives the full variable domain: ETGVTQSPTHLIKTRGQQVTLRCSSQSGHNTVSWYQQALGQGPQFIFQYYREEENGRGNFPPRFSGLQFPNYSSELNVNALELDDSALYLCASSSRTGVYGYTFGSGTRLTVV.

The V and J genes are TRBV6-5 and TRBJ1-5, with 10 bases fitting TRBD1. The CDR3 length is 14 residues. V shed 5 bases, J shed 4 bases, and the junction held 2 bases outside the gene matches. Germline values: CDR1 MNHEY, CDR2 SVGAGI. The CDR3 spells CASSGQGVNQPQHF. In DNA form, the CDR3 reads TGTGCCAGCAGTGGACAGGGGGTAAATCAGCCCCAGCATTTT.

The chain recombines TRBV28 with TRBJ1-2; 9 bases are shared with TRBD1. V lost 3 bases to trimming and J lost 8 bases; unmatched junction nucleotides: 4. The CDR3 runs 13 residues. The germline V gene encodes CDR1 MDHEN and CDR2 SYDVKM. The CDR3 sequence: CASSLGQGGGYTF. CDR3 sequence (DNA): TGTGCCAGCAGTTTGGGACAGGGTGGCGGCTACACCTTC.

The chain combines TRBV6-6 with TRBJ2-6; D is unresolved. This CDR3 is 15 amino acids long. V lost 2 bases, J lost 2 bases, and 7 bases lay in between. Germline V gene data show CDR1 as MNHNY and CDR2 as SVGAGI (reference sequence). CDR3 in amino acids: CASSYTPTGANVLTF. CDR3 nucleotides: TGTGCCAGCAGTTACACACCCACTGGGGCCAACGTCCTGACTTTC.

The chain carries TRBV6-5 and TRBJ2-7; 7 positions match TRBD1. In germline, CDR1 is MNHEY, CDR2 SVGAGI. This CDR3 is built from 15 residues. V shed 6 bases, J shed 1 base, and the junction held 9 bases outside the gene matches. DNA of the CDR3: TGTGCCAGCAGACCTGGGACAGCTTTTTCCTACGAGCAGTACTTC. This gives the protein CASRPGTAFSYEQYF.